Each of the 6 T cell receptor beta chains below was sequenced from the same sample in a study of memory CD4+ T cells and cytomegalovirus serostatus (dated by TCRdb to the late 2010s). Single viable CD3+CD4+CD8-CD45RO+ cells were sorted as memory CD4+ T cells on a FACSAria II. The protocol used for the library was the immunoSEQ multiplex PCR assay. TCRdb took over this immuneACCESS table, retaining in-frame rearrangements with V and J assigned. Such tables are incomplete; in checked studies, under half of the missing clones stem from an unresolved V gene, and the remainder is unexplained. Counted in this sample were 40,000 to 45,000 clones; 70% to 80% of them appeared once. The ten largest clonotypes hold about 0.79% of the sample. Sequencing input: memory CD4+ T cells from blood. Source of these receptors: an adult in good health and CMV-seronegative.

This clone was observed a single time. The rearrangement joins TRBV30 to TRBJ1-4; TRBD1 is a possible D gene (6 bases). The CDR3 runs to 16 residues. The germline V gene encodes CDR1 GTSNPN and CDR2 SVGIG (reference sequence). Deletions cut 2 bases from V and 10 bases from J, with 23 bases between. The CDR3 sequence is CAWSPGGLGQRRKLFF. The CDR3 bases are TGTGCCTGGAGTCCGGGTGGCCTAGGACAGAGGAGAAAACTGTTTTTT.

The V gene is TRBV5-4, the J gene TRBJ2-1; D possibly corresponds to TRBD1 (6 bases). The V and J ends lost 3 bases and 3 bases respectively, with 16 bases between them. The CDR3 loop spans 16 amino acids. The germline V gene has CDR1 SGHNT and CDR2 YYREEE (reference sequence). As DNA, the CDR3 is TGTGCCAGCAGCTCGGAGACAGGAGAAAACTACAATGAGCAGTTCTTC. It translates to CASSSETGENYNEQFF. Filled out from reference TRBV5-4 and TRBJ2-1, the complete variable domain reads ETGVTQSPTHLIKTRGQQVTLRCSSQSGHNTVSWYQQALGQGPQFIFQYYREEENGRGNFPPRFSGLQFPNYSSELNVNALELDDSALYLCASSSETGENYNEQFFGPGTRLTVL.

This chain links TRBV14 with TRBJ1-1; D is ambiguous. CDR3 length equals 13 residues. In germline, CDR1 is SGHDN, CDR2 FVKESK. Trimming took 8 bases from V and 1 from J, leaving 11 bases between them. CDR3 residues: CASSLHENTEAFF. The DNA for the CDR3 is TGTGCCAGCTCCCTACATGAGAACACTGAAGCTTTCTTT.

The chain carries TRBV10-3 and TRBJ1-5; tentative D call: TRBD1 (5 bases). The CDR3 spans 14 residues. Trimming removed 2 bases from V and 1 base from J, with 6 bases in between. Per the germline V gene, CDR1 is ENHRY and CDR2 is SYGVKD. CDR3: CAISEGGSNQPQHF. In DNA form, the CDR3 reads TGTGCCATCAGTGAGGGGGGAAGCAATCAGCCCCAGCATTTT.

A few counts support this clone. The V call is TRBV11-2, the J call TRBJ2-7; the match to TRBD2 covers 10 bases. CDR1 SGHAT and CDR2 FQNNGV come from the germline V gene. The V gene end was trimmed by 1 base and the J gene end by 4 bases; junction bases not matched to a gene: 7. This CDR3 region has 16 residues. For the CDR3, the DNA is TGTGCCAGCAGCTTAGCTGGTAGCGGGGGGAGGTACGAGCAGTACTTC. This encodes CASSLAGSGGRYEQYF.

J is TRBJ2-7 and V is TRBV7-2, with 11 bases matching TRBD2. The CDR3 extends over 16 amino acids. CDR1 SGHTA and CDR2 FQGNSA come from the germline V gene. V trimming: 5 bases; J trimming: 1 base; junction bases outside the gene matches: 7. DNA of the CDR3: TGTGCCAGCAGCATCCTATCTAGCGGGGGGTCCTACGAGCAGTACTTC. The encoded protein is CASSILSSGGSYEQYF.